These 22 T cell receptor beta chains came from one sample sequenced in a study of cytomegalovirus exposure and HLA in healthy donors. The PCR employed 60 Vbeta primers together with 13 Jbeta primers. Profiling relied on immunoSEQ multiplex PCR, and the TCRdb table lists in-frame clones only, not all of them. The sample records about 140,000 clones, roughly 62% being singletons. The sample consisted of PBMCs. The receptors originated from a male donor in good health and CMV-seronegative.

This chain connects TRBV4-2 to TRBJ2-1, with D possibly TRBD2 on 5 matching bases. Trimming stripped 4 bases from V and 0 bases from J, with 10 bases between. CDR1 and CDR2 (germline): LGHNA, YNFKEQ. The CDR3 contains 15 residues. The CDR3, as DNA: TGTGCCAGCAGCCGGACTTACAGCTCCTACAATGAGCAGTTCTTC. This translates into CASSRTYSSYNEQFF.

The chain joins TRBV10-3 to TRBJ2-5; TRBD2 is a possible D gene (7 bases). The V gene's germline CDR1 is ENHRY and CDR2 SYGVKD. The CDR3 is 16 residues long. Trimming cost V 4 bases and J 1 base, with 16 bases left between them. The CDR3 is CAISAGAGARQETQYF. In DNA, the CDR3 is TGTGCCATCAGTGCAGGGGCGGGGGCCCGCCAAGAGACCCAGTACTTC.

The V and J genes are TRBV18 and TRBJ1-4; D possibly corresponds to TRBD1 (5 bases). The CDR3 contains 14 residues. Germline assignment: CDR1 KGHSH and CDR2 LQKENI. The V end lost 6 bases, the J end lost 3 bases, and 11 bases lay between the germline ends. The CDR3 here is CASSQGIANEKLFF. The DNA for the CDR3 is TGTGCCAGCTCCCAGGGAATAGCTAATGAAAAACTGTTTTTT.

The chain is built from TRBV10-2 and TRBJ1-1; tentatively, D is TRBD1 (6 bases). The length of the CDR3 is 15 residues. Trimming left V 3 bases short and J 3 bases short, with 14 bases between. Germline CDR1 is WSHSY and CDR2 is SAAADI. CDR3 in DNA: TGCGCCAGCAGTGATTACCGATACAGGGACACTGAAGCTTTCTTT. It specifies CASSDYRYRDTEAFF.

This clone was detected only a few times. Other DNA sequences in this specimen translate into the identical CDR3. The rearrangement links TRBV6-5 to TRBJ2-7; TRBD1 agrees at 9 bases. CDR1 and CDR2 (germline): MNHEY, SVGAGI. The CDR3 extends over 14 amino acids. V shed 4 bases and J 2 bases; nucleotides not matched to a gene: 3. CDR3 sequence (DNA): TGTGCCAGCAGTTGGGGACAGGGCACCTACGAGCAGTACTTC. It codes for CASSWGQGTYEQYF.

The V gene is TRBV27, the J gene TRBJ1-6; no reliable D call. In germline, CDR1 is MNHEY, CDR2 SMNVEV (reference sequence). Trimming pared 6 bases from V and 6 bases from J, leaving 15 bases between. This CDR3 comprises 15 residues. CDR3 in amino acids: CASSTRLGVNSPLHF. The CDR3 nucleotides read TGTGCCAGCAGCACCCGACTGGGAGTTAATTCACCCCTCCACTTT.

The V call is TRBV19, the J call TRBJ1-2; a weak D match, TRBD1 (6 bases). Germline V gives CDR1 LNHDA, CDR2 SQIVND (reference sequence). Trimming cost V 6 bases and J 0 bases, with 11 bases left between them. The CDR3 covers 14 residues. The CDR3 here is CASSRQVTNYGYTF. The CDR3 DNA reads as TGTGCCAGTAGCCGACAGGTGACTAACTATGGCTACACCTTC.

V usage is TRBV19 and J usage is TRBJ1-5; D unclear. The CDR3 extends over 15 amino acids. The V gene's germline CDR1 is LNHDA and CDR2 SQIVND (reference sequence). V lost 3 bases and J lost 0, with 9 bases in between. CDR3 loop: CASSIERYSNQPQHF. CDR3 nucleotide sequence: TGTGCCAGTAGTATCGAACGGTATAGCAATCAGCCCCAGCATTTT.

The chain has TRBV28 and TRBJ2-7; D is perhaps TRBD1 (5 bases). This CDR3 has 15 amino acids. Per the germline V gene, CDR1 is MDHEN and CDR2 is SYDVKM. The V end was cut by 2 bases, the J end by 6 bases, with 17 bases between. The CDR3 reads CASSLVGRVMAEQYF. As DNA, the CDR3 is TGTGCCAGCAGTTTAGTAGGCAGGGTAATGGCCGAGCAGTACTTC.

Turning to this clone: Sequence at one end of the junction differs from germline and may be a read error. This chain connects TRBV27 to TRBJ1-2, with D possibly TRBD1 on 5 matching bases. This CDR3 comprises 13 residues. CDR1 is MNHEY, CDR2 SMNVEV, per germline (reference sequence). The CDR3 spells CASSYTREGGYPF. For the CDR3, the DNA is TGTGCCAGCAGTTACACCAGGGAGGGTGGCTACCCCTTC.

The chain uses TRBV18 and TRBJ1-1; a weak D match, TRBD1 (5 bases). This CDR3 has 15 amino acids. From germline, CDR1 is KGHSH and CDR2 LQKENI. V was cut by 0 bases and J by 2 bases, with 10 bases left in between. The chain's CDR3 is CASSPPTGGNTEAFF. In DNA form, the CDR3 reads TGTGCCAGCTCACCACCTACGGGGGGAAACACTGAAGCTTTCTTT.

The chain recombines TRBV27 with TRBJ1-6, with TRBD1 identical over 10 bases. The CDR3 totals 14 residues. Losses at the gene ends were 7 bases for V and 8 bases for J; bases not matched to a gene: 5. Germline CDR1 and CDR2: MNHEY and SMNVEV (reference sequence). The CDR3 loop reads CASTRQGAHSPLHF. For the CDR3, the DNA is TGTGCCAGCACTCGACAGGGGGCGCATTCACCCCTCCACTTT.

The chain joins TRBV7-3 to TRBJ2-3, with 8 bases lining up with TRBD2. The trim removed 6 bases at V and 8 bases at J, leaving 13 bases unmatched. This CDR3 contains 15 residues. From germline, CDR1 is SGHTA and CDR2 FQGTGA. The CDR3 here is CASRAPGLEAATQYF. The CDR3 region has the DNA TGTGCCAGCAGGGCTCCGGGACTAGAAGCAGCTACGCAGTATTTT.

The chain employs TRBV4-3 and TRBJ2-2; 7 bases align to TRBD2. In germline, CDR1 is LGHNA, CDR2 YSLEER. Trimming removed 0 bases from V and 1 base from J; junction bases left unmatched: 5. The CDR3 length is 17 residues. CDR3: CASSQDRAGQNTGELFF. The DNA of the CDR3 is TGCGCCAGCAGCCAAGATAGAGCGGGGCAGAACACCGGGGAGCTGTTTTTT.

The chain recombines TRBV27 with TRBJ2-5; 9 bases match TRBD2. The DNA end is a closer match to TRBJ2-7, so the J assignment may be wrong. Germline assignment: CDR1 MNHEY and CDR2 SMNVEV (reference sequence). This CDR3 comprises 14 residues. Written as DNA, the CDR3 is TGTGCCAGCAGTTTGGCGGGACTAGCCGGCGAGCAGTACTTC. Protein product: CASSLAGLAGEQYF.

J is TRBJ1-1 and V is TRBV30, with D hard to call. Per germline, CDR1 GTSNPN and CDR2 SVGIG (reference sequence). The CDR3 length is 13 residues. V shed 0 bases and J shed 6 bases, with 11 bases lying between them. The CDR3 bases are TGTGCCTGGAGTGTATCTGAGGGCGCTGAAGCTTTCTTT. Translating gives CAWSVSEGAEAFF.

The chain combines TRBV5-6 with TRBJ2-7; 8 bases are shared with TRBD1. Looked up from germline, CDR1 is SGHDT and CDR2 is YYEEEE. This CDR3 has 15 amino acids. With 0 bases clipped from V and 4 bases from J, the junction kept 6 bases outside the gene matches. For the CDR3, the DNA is TGTGCCAGCAGCTTGGTGGCAGGGGGCGCGTACGAGCAGTACTTC. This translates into CASSLVAGGAYEQYF.

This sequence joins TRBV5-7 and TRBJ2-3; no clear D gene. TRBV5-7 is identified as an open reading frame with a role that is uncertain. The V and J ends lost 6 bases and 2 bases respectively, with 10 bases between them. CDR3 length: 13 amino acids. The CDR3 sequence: CASTFLSTDTQYF. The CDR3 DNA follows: TGTGCCAGCACCTTTTTATCCACAGATACGCAGTATTTT.

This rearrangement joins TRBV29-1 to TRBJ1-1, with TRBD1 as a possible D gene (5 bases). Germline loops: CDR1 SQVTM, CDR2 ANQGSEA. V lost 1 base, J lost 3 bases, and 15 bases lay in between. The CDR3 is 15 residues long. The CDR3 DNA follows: TGCAGCGTTGAAGGGTCGGGTGAAGGGGACACTGAAGCTTTCTTT. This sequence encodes CSVEGSGEGDTEAFF.

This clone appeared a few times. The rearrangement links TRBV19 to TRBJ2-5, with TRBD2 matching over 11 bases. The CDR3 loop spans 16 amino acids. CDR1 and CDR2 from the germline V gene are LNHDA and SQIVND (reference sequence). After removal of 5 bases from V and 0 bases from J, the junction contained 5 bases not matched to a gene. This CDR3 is CASSGRLAGHQETQYF. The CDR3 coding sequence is TGTGCCAGTAGTGGTCGACTAGCGGGGCACCAAGAGACCCAGTACTTC.

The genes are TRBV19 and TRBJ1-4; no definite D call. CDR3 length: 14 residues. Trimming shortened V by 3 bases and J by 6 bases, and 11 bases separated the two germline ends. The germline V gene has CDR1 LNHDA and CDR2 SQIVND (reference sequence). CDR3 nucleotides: TGTGCCAGTAGTATCGGTGGTGCGGATGAAAAACTGTTTTTT. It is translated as CASSIGGADEKLFF.

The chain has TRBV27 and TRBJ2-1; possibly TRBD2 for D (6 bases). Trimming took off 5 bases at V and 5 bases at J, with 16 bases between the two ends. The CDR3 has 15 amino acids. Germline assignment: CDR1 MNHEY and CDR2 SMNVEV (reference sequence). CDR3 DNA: TGTGCCAGCAGTCCCTTGCGGGGAGGTGACAATGAGCAGTTCTTC. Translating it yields CASSPLRGGDNEQFF.